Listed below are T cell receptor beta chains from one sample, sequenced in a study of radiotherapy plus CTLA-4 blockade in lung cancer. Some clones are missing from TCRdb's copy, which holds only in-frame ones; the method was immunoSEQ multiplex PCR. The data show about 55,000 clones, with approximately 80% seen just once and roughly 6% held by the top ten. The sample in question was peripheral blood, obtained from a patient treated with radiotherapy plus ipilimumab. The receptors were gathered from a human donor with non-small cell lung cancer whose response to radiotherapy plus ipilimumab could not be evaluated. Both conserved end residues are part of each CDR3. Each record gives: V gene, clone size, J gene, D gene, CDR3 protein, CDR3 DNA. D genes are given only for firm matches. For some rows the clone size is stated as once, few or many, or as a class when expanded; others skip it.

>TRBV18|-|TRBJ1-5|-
CASSPNPPTANQPQHF
TGTGCCAGCTCACCAAACCCCCCGACAGCTAATCAGCCCCAGCATTTT
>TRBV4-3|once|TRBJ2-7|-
CASSQDFWGAADSSYEQYF
TGCGCCAGCAGCCAAGACTTCTGGGGCGCGGCGGACAGCTCCTACGAGCAGTACTTC
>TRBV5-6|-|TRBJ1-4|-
CASSLDRGATNEKLFF
TGTGCCAGCAGCTTGGATAGGGGTGCAACTAATGAAAAACTGTTTTTT
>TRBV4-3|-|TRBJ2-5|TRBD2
CASSQDSGLGDTQYF
TGCGCCAGCAGCCAAGATTCAGGACTAGGCGACACCCAGTACTTC
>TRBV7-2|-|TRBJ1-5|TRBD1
CASSRQGQGNQPQHF
TGTGCCAGCAGCCGACAGGGACAGGGGAATCAGCCCCAGCATTTT
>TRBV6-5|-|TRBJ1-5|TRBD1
CASSPDRVRNQPQHF
TGTGCCAGCAGTCCAGACAGGGTGCGCAATCAGCCCCAGCATTTT
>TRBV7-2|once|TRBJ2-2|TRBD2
CASSLRLAGATGELFF
TGTGCCAGCAGCCTTCGACTAGCGGGGGCCACCGGGGAGCTGTTTTTT
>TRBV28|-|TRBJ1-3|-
CASSRSPGGTIYF
TGTGCCAGCAGCCGATCCCCGGGTGGGACCATATATTTT
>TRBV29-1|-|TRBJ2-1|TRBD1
CSARGRGSYNEQFF
TGCAGCGCCCGGGGCAGGGGGTCCTACAATGAGCAGTTCTTC
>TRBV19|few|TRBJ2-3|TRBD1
CASSPQGQGHTDTQYF
TGTGCCAGTAGTCCTCAGGGACAGGGCCACACAGATACGCAGTATTTT
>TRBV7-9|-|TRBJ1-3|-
CASRGGASSGNTIYF
TGTGCCAGCAGGGGGGGGGCGTCCTCTGGAAACACCATATATTTT
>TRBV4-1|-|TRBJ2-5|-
CASSQEQEYQETQYF
TGCGCCAGCAGCCAAGAACAGGAGTACCAAGAGACCCAGTACTTC
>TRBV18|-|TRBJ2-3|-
CASSPRRWLPTSTDTQYF
TGTGCCAGCTCACCCCGGCGGTGGCTTCCCACTAGCACAGATACGCAGTATTTT
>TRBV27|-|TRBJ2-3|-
CASSLFVPTIQGTTDTQYF
TGTGCCAGCAGTTTATTTGTCCCTACAATTCAGGGGACAACAGATACGCAGTATTTT
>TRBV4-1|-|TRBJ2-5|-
CASSRVGTSQETQYF
TGCGCCAGCAGCCGGGTAGGGACTTCACAAGAGACCCAGTACTTC
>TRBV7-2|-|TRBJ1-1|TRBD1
CASSAQTGVTEAFF
TGTGCCAGCAGCGCTCAGACAGGGGTGACTGAAGCTTTCTTT
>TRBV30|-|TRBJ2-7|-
CAFRASYEQYF
TGTGCCTTCCGTGCCAGTTACGAGCAGTACTTC
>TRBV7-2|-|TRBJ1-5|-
CASSLARQPQHF
TGTGCCAGCAGCTTAGCGCGGCAGCCCCAGCATTTT
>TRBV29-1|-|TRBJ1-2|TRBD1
CSVTHRGEGYTF
TGCAGCGTTACCCACAGGGGGGAAGGGTACACCTTC
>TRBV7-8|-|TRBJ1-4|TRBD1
CASSSRQGLTEKLFF
TGTGCCAGCAGCTCCCGACAGGGGTTAACCGAAAAACTGTTTTTT
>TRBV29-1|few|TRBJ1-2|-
CSVRTKRDGYTF
TGCAGCGTTAGGACTAAGAGGGACGGCTACACCTTC
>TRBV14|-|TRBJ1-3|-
CASSQDWRSGNTIYF
TGTGCCAGCAGCCAAGATTGGAGATCTGGAAACACCATATATTTT
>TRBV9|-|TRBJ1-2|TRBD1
CASSDSRDRASVNYGYTF
TGTGCCAGCAGCGACTCCCGGGACAGGGCGTCGGTTAACTATGGCTACACCTTC
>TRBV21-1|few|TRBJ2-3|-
CASSKATTGRTDTQYF
TGTGCCAGCAGCAAAGCCACGACAGGACGCACAGATACGCAGTATTTT
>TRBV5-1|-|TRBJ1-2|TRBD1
CASSLGPDRVGYTF
TGCGCCAGCAGCTTGGGGCCTGACAGGGTTGGCTACACCTTC
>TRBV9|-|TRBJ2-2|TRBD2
CASTAGGPTGELFF
TGTGCCAGCACAGCGGGAGGGCCAACCGGGGAGCTGTTTTTT
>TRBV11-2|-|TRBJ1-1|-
CASRPLRTNTEAFF
TGTGCCAGCAGACCGTTAAGGACAAACACTGAAGCTTTCTTT
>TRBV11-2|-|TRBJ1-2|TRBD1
CASSLTGTGLYGYTF
TGTGCCAGCAGCCTCACCGGGACAGGGCTTTATGGCTACACCTTC
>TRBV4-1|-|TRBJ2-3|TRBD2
CASSQAVSSGSTDTQYF
TGCGCCAGCAGCCAAGCCGTTTCTAGCGGCAGCACAGATACGCAGTATTTT
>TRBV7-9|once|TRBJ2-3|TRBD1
CASGQGAQRDTQYF
TGTGCCAGCGGACAGGGGGCGCAGCGGGATACGCAGTATTTT
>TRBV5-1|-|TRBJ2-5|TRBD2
CASSLGGGAFETQYF
TGCGCCAGCAGCTTGGGCGGGGGGGCCTTTGAGACCCAGTACTTC
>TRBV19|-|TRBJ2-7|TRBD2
CASRLAGGPYEQYF
TGTGCCAGCAGACTAGCGGGAGGACCCTACGAGCAGTACTTC
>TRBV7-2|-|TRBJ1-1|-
CASSLGTAPTEAFF
TGTGCCAGCAGCTTAGGAACAGCCCCCACTGAAGCTTTCTTT
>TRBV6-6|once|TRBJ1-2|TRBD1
CASTNDRGHGYTF
TGTGCCAGCACCAACGACAGGGGGCATGGCTACACCTTC
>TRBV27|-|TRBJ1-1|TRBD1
CASSTTGGWDTEAFF
TGTGCCAGCAGCACTACAGGGGGCTGGGACACTGAAGCTTTCTTT
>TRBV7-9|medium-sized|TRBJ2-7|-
CASSFGGTRGYEQYF
TGTGCCAGCAGCTTCGGAGGAACTAGAGGCTACGAGCAGTACTTC
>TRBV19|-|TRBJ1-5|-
CASSPQINQPQHF
TGTGCCAGTAGTCCCCAGATTAATCAGCCCCAGCATTTT
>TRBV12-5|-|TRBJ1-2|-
CASGLEGRGGYTF
TGTGCTAGTGGTTTGGAGGGGCGCGGTGGCTACACCTTC
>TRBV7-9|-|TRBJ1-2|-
CASSLGMGADYGYTF
TGTGCCAGCAGCTTAGGGATGGGGGCTGACTATGGCTACACCTTC
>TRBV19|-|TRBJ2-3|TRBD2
CASRGLAGNADTQYF
TGTGCCAGTAGGGGACTAGCGGGAAACGCAGATACGCAGTATTTT
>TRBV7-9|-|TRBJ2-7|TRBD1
CASSFSRDRGDYEQYF
TGTGCCAGCAGCTTTTCCAGGGACAGGGGGGACTACGAGCAGTACTTC
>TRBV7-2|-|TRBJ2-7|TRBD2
CAGSVSIAGPLDEQYF
TGTGCCGGCAGCGTATCGATAGCGGGACCCCTCGACGAGCAGTACTTC
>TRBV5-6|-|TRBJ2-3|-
CASSLSWRSEGDTQYF
TGTGCCAGCAGCTTGTCTTGGCGGAGCGAGGGAGATACGCAGTATTTT
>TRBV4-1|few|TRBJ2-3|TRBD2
CASSQGQLADFTDTQYF
TGCGCCAGCAGCCAAGGCCAACTAGCGGATTTCACAGATACGCAGTATTTT
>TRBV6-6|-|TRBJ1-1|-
CASSYEGLNTEAFF
TGTGCCAGCAGTTACGAGGGACTCAACACTGAAGCTTTCTTT
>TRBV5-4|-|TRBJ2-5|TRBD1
CASSLGGQGEETQYF
TGTGCCAGCAGCTTGGGGGGACAGGGGGAAGAGACCCAGTACTTC
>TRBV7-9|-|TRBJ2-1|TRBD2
CASRPPGLAGINEQFF
TGTGCCAGCAGACCACCCGGACTAGCGGGAATAAATGAGCAGTTCTTC
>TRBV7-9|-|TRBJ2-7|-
CASSLPLGNTYEQYF
TGTGCCAGCAGCTTACCCCTCGGGAACACCTACGAGCAGTACTTC
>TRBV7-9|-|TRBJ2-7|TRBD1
CASSLRGQGAGYEQYF
TGTGCCAGCAGCTTAAGGGGACAGGGGGCGGGCTACGAGCAGTACTTC
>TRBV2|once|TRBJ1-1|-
CASNQGPRTEAFF
TGTGCCAGCAACCAGGGCCCGAGAACTGAAGCTTTCTTT
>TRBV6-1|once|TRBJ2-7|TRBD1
CASSERQGSLYEQYF
TGTGCCAGCAGTGAACGACAGGGATCGCTCTACGAGCAGTACTTC
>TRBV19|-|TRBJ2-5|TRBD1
CASSRTGGGETQYF
TGTGCCAGTAGTAGGACAGGGGGCGGGGAGACCCAGTACTTC
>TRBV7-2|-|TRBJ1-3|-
CASSSRRLAGNTIYF
TGTGCCAGCAGCTCTCGGCGGCTTGCTGGAAACACCATATATTTT